What follows are 28 T cell receptor beta chains derived from one specimen sequenced in a study of OX40 agonist ivuxolimab in advanced cancers. The protocol was immunoSEQ multiplex PCR, while the TCRdb copy is restricted to in-frame clones and leaves out a portion. Of 40,000 to 60,000 clones listed, about 86% are singletons. This material consisted of CD4+ or CD8+ T cells sorted from blood, taken in a trial of the OX40 agonist ivuxolimab. Receptors were obtained from an adult with an advanced solid tumor such as melanoma, head and neck, liver or kidney cancer.

The chain employs TRBV6-5 and TRBJ1-1, with a weak D call TRBD1 (6 bases). This CDR3 contains 14 residues. The germline CDR1 and CDR2 sequences are MNHEY and SVGAGI. V was shortened by 5 bases and J by 5 bases, with 15 bases between the two germline ends. The CDR3 loop reads CASSAETGTTEAFF. The DNA of the CDR3 is TGTGCCAGCAGTGCCGAAACAGGGACGACTGAAGCTTTCTTT.

This chain's CDR3 is CASSLAGAGAYNEQFF. The CDR3 bases are TGTGCCAGCAGCTTGGCCGGAGCGGGGGCCTACAATGAGCAGTTCTTC. The chain couples TRBV5-4 to TRBJ2-1; TRBD2 matches 8 bases. Germline CDR1 SGHNT, CDR2 YYREEE (reference sequence). Losses at the gene ends were 0 bases for V and 2 bases for J; bases not matched to a gene: 4. The CDR3 spans 16 residues.

V and J are TRBV6-1 and TRBJ1-1; a weak D match, TRBD1 (6 bases). The V gene's germline CDR1 is MNHNS and CDR2 SASEGT. The CDR3 has 14 residues. The V gene lost 10 bases and the J gene lost 4 bases, with 19 bases spanning the gap. CDR3 protein: CATNRVSGSTEAFF. CDR3 nucleotides: TGTGCCACCAACAGGGTTTCAGGGTCCACTGAAGCTTTCTTT.

J is TRBJ1-1 and V is TRBV21-1; the table names TRBD1, a call not compared with the DNA. TRBV21-1 is noted as a pseudogene. The CDR3 spans 14 residues. The CDR3 loop reads CASSLQGTNTEAFF. CDR3 DNA: TGTGCCAGCAGCTTACAGGGAACGAACACTGAAGCTTTCTTT.

The V call is TRBV7-9, the J call TRBJ1-2; 7 positions match TRBD1. The CDR3 runs 15 residues. The V segment lost 1 base and the J segment 7 bases; nucleotides outside the gene matches: 9. CDR1 is SEHNR, CDR2 FQNEAQ, per germline (reference sequence). CDR3 region: CASSLGQGVSAGYTF. Written as DNA, the CDR3 is TGTGCCAGCAGCTTAGGCCAGGGGGTGAGTGCTGGCTACACCTTC.

The chain joins TRBV5-6 to TRBJ1-6, with 10 positions matching TRBD1. Looked up from germline, CDR1 is SGHDT and CDR2 is YYEEEE. CDR3 length: 14 amino acids. V lost 3 bases to trimming and J lost 7 bases; unmatched junction nucleotides: 1. The CDR3 coding sequence is TGTGCCAGCAGCTCGGGACAGGGGAATTCACCCCTCCACTTT. This codes for CASSSGQGNSPLHF.

The rearrangement joins TRBV19 to TRBJ1-6; TRBD1 matches at 7 bases. Germline CDR1 LNHDA, CDR2 SQIVND (reference sequence). The trim removed 5 bases at V and 9 bases at J, leaving 7 bases unmatched. CDR3 size: 14 residues. The CDR3 protein is CASSRQGLGSPLHF. The CDR3 DNA reads as TGTGCCAGTAGTCGACAGGGATTAGGTTCACCCCTCCACTTT.

The J gene is TRBJ1-6, the V gene TRBV6-5; weak D call: TRBD1 (5 bases). V shed 7 bases and J shed 5 bases, with 12 bases lying between them. The CDR3 has 14 residues. The germline CDR1 and CDR2 sequences are MNHEY and SVGAGI. CDR3 region: CASTHQGNNSPLHF. CDR3 sequence (DNA): TGTGCCAGCACCCACCAGGGAAATAATTCACCCCTCCACTTT.

V gene TRBV5-4 combines with J gene TRBJ2-5; 8 bases line up with TRBD1. The CDR3 loop spans 15 amino acids. Germline loops: CDR1 SGHNT, CDR2 YYREEE (reference sequence). V dropped 0 bases and J dropped 5; count of bases not matched to a gene: 6. CDR3 in amino acids: CASSLGTGSGETQYF. The CDR3 coding sequence is TGTGCCAGCAGCTTGGGGACAGGGAGCGGGGAGACCCAGTACTTC.

This clone was counted only a few times. V and J are TRBV18 and TRBJ1-2; D remains unclear. Trimming took off 1 base at V and 7 bases at J, with 22 bases between the two ends. CDR3 length: 17 residues. Germline assignment: CDR1 KGHSH and CDR2 LQKENI. The CDR3 DNA reads as TGTGCCAGCTCACCACTCGCCGCGGCCGGAAGAACTATTGGCTACACCTTC. This sequence encodes CASSPLAAAGRTIGYTF. The full variable domain, in which reference TRBV18 and TRBJ1-2 provide the parts outside the CDR3, is NAGVMQNPRHLVRRRGQEARLRCSPMKGHSHVYWYRQLPEEGLKFMVYLQKENIIDESGMPKERFSAEFPKEGPSILRIQQVVRGDSAAYFCASSPLAAAGRTIGYTFGSGTRLTVV.

The genes are TRBV10-2 and TRBJ1-2; perhaps TRBD1 as D (6 bases). In germline, CDR1 is WSHSY, CDR2 SAAADI. V lost 2 bases and J 4 bases, leaving 20 bases between the germline ends. CDR3 length: 17 residues. CDR3 sequence (DNA): TGCGCCAGCAGTGAGACCTTAGACAGGACCTTTGGCTATGGCTACACCTTC. Its translation is CASSETLDRTFGYGYTF.

J is TRBJ1-4 and V is TRBV6-5; possible D gene TRBD1, 6 bases. Germline-derived CDR1 and CDR2 are MNHEY and SVGAGI. The CDR3 has 15 amino acids. V lost 4 bases to trimming and J lost 2 bases, with 11 bases between them. CDR3 nucleotides: TGTGCCAGCAGTTGGGAGGGGGGCACTAATGAAAAACTGTTTTTT. Translating it yields CASSWEGGTNEKLFF.

The gene calls are TRBV9 and TRBJ2-2; 8 positions agree with TRBD2. The CDR3 is 16 amino acids. CDR1 is SGDLS, CDR2 YYNGEE, per germline. The trim removed 1 base at V and 3 bases at J, leaving 5 bases unmatched. The CDR3 region has the DNA TGTGCCAGCAGCGTATCCGGGGGGGTTTACACCGGGGAGCTGTTTTTT. It is translated as CASSVSGGVYTGELFF.

Written as DNA, the CDR3 is TGTGCCAGCAGTCGAAGGGGGACAGGGGGCGTGATTGGCTACACCTTC. Translated, it gives CASSRRGTGGVIGYTF. The rearrangement links TRBV2 to TRBJ1-2; 12 bases match TRBD1. Germline values: CDR1 SNHLY, CDR2 FYNNEI. V gave up 5 bases and J gave up 7 bases; unmatched junction bases: 11. CDR3 size: 16 residues.

The rearrangement joins TRBV4-1 to TRBJ1-4; D gene uncertain. Deletions cut 0 bases from V and 7 bases from J, with 21 bases between. CDR1 MGHRA and CDR2 YSYEKL come from the germline V gene. This CDR3 has 18 residues. The CDR3 sequence: CASSQDLATRFRGEKLFF. The CDR3 nucleotides are TGCGCCAGCAGCCAAGATTTGGCGACCAGGTTTCGGGGTGAAAAACTGTTTTTT.

This clone was seen a handful of times. The chain has TRBV2 and TRBJ1-3; a weak D match, TRBD1 (6 bases). Trimming stripped 7 bases from V and 1 base from J, with 11 bases between. The length of the CDR3 is 14 residues. Germline CDR1 and CDR2: SNHLY and FYNNEI. CDR3 sequence: CASKGQGSGNTIYF. In DNA, the CDR3 is TGTGCCAGCAAAGGGCAGGGGTCTGGAAACACCATATATTTT.

The chain recombines TRBV2 with TRBJ1-5; D may be TRBD1 (6 bases). The CDR3 runs to 13 residues. The V gene lost 8 bases and the J gene lost 0 bases, with 8 bases spanning the gap. The germline gives CDR1 SNHLY, CDR2 FYNNEI. This CDR3 reads CASQGYSNQPQHF. CDR3 sequence (DNA): TGTGCCAGCCAGGGGTATAGCAATCAGCCCCAGCATTTT.

The V gene is TRBV6-5, the J gene TRBJ1-1; D gene ambiguous. This CDR3 contains 11 residues. The germline V gene has CDR1 MNHEY and CDR2 SVGAGI. V was cut by 5 bases and J by 7 bases, with 8 bases left in between. CDR3 amino acids: CASSLGYEAFF. In DNA, the CDR3 is TGTGCCAGCAGTCTGGGCTATGAAGCTTTCTTT.

V usage is TRBV6-5 and J usage is TRBJ1-2; D is undetermined. The V gene lost 7 bases and the J gene lost 4 bases, with 10 bases spanning the gap. This CDR3 has 12 amino acids. CDR1 and CDR2 (germline): MNHEY, SVGAGI. The CDR3 is CASKPGSYGYTF. The CDR3, as DNA: TGTGCCAGCAAGCCGGGCAGCTATGGCTACACCTTC.

V usage is TRBV6-5 and J usage is TRBJ2-7, with a weak D call TRBD1 (6 bases). The CDR3 loop spans 14 amino acids. The V gene lost 2 bases and the J gene lost 1 base, with 9 bases spanning the gap. The germline gives CDR1 MNHEY, CDR2 SVGAGI. The CDR3 DNA sequence: TGTGCCAGCAGTTACACGGGACAATCCTACGAGCAGTACTTC. This translates into CASSYTGQSYEQYF.

The chain combines TRBV7-2 with TRBJ2-7; TRBD2 agrees at 7 bases. The CDR3 contains 15 residues. After removal of 1 base from V and 0 bases from J, the junction contained 3 bases not matched to a gene. Germline CDR1 SGHTA, CDR2 FQGNSA. Here the CDR3 DNA reads TGTGCCAGCAGCTTAGAGGGCGGGAGCTCCTACGAGCAGTACTTC. It translates to CASSLEGGSSYEQYF.

The chain couples TRBV5-1 to TRBJ2-2; D unresolved. The germline V gene encodes CDR1 SGHRS and CDR2 YFSETQ. CDR3 length: 14 residues. V was cut by 1 base and J by 5 bases, with 9 bases left in between. Written as DNA, the CDR3 is TGCGCCAGCAGCTTGCCAGGCGGAACCGGGGAGCTGTTTTTT. It is translated as CASSLPGGTGELFF.

The chain has TRBV6-1 and TRBJ2-5; D remains ambiguous. CDR3 length: 11 residues. Looked up from germline, CDR1 is MNHNS and CDR2 is SASEGT. The ends were cut back, 3 bases at V and 11 bases at J, with 10 bases in the middle. The CDR3 nucleotides read TGTGCCAGCAGTGAGGTAGTTCCACAGTACTTC. Translating it yields CASSEVVPQYF.

The V gene is TRBV5-4, the J gene TRBJ1-2; D not resolved. The V and J ends lost 3 bases and 3 bases respectively, with 15 bases between them. Germline V gene lookup returns CDR1 SGHNT and CDR2 YYREEE (reference sequence). The CDR3 consists of 15 residues. The CDR3 coding sequence is TGTGCCAGCAGCTCCGGGTGGGCGCGCGACTATGGCTACACCTTC. Its translation: CASSSGWARDYGYTF. Full variable domain (missing parts from reference TRBV5-4 and TRBJ1-2): ETGVTQSPTHLIKTRGQQVTLRCSSQSGHNTVSWYQQALGQGPQFIFQYYREEENGRGNFPPRFSGLQFPNYSSELNVNALELDDSALYLCASSSGWARDYGYTFGSGTRLTVV.

The rearrangement uses TRBV6-1 and TRBJ2-7; 9 nucleotides line up with TRBD1. The V gene end was trimmed by 9 bases and the J gene end by 2 bases; junction bases not matched to a gene: 5. Germline values: CDR1 MNHNS, CDR2 SASEGT. CDR3 length: 13 amino acids. The CDR3 protein is CASFGDRAYEQYF. The CDR3 coding sequence is TGTGCCAGTTTTGGGGACAGGGCCTACGAGCAGTACTTC.

The V call is TRBV15, the J call TRBJ1-2; no reliable D call. CDR3 length equals 16 residues. CDR1 is LNHNV and CDR2 is YYDKDF in the germline V gene (reference sequence). The ends were cut back, 1 base at V and 2 bases at J, with 14 bases in the middle. As DNA, the CDR3 is TGTGCCACCAGCAGAGTGGCAGGAACATTAAACTATGGCTACACCTTC. Its translation is CATSRVAGTLNYGYTF.

V and J are TRBV19 and TRBJ2-3; possibly TRBD1 or TRBD2 for D (5 bases each). CDR1 LNHDA and CDR2 SQIVND come from the germline V gene (reference sequence). Trimming shortened V by 8 bases and J by 2 bases, and 17 bases separated the two germline ends. The CDR3 spans 15 residues. CDR3 sequence reads: CASATRDLSTDTQYF. CDR3 coding DNA: TGTGCCAGTGCGACCCGGGACCTTTCCACAGATACGCAGTATTTT.

The chain links TRBV5-4 to TRBJ2-7; D unclear. The CDR3 runs to 14 residues. V was pared by 8 bases and J by 5 bases, with 20 bases between. In germline, CDR1 is SGHNT, CDR2 YYREEE (reference sequence). CDR3 sequence reads: CARSKAQVVNEQYF. In nucleotides, the CDR3 is TGTGCCAGAAGCAAGGCGCAGGTGGTAAACGAGCAGTACTTC.